This T cell receptor (beta chain) was sequenced in a study of lymphopenia after photon versus proton radiotherapy. This table comes from immunoSEQ multiplex PCR, and its TCRdb copy is limited to in-frame clones, with some not included. This table has 35,000 to 40,000 clones, more than 70% appearing once. Germline values: CDR1 SGHTA, CDR2 FQGNSA. The V end lost 2 bases, the J end lost 3 bases, and 20 bases lay between the germline ends. This CDR3 contains 17 residues. Findings and caveats of the study: In patients who died, overall survival fell as post-nadir TCR diversity dropped more. After the lymphocyte nadir, photon-treated repertoires showed oligoclonal expansion, especially of CD8+ Temra cells. Under photons, naive T cells and diversity fell while effector/memory populations rose.

A word on this clone: The antigen remains unidentified.

The sample in question was peripheral blood, obtained from a patient treated with photon-based radiotherapy. This chain connects TRBV7-2 to TRBJ2-7; perhaps TRBD2 as D (6 bases). This sequence originates from a man in his forties or fifties with gastric cancer. For the CDR3, the DNA is TGTGCCAGCAGCTTAATACTTGGAGGGAAGATGGGCTACGAGCAGTACTTC. Its protein product is CASSLILGGKMGYEQYF.